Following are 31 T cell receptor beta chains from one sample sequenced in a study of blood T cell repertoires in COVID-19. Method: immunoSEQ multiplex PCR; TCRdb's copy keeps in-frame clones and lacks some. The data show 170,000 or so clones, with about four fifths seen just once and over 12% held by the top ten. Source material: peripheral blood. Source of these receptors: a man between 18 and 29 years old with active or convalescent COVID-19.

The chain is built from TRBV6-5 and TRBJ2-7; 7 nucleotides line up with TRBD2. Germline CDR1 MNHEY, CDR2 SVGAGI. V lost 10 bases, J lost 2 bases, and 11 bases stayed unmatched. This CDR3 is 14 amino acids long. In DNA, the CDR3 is TGTGCCACCCACGGAGGGAGGGCCCCCTACGAGCAGTACTTC. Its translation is CATHGGRAPYEQYF.

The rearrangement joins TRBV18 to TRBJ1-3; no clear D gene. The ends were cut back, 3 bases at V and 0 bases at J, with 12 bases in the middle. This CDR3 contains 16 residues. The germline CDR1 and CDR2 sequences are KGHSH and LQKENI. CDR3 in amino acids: CASSPRDSRSGNTIYF. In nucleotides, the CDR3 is TGTGCCAGCTCACCGAGGGATTCGCGCTCTGGAAACACCATATATTTT.

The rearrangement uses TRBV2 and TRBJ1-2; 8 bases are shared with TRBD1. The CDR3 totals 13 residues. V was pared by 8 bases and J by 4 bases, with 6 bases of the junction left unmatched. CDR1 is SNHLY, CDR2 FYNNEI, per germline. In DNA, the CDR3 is TGTGCCAGCGTTCGGGACAGGATCTATGGCTACACCTTC. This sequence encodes CASVRDRIYGYTF.

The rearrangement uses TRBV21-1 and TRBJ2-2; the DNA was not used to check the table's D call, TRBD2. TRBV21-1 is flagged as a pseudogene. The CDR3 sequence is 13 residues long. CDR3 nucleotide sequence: TGTGCCAGCAGCAAATCGGGGAGCGGGGAGCTGTTTTTT. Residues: CASSKSGSGELFF.

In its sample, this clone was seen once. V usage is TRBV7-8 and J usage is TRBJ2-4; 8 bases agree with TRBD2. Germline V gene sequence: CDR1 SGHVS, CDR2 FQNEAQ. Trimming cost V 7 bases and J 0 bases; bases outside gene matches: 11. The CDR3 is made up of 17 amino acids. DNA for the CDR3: TGTGCCAGCACCACAAGCGGGGGTATTCTAGCCAAAAACATTCAGTACTTC. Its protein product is CASTTSGGILAKNIQYF.

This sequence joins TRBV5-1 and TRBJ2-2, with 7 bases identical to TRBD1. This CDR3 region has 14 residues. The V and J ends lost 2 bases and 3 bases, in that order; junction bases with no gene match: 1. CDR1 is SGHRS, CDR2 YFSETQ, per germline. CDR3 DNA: TGCGCCAGCAGCTTAACAGGGGACACCGGGGAGCTGTTTTTT. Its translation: CASSLTGDTGELFF.

The CDR3 spells CASSTGTPLTIYF. The DNA for the CDR3 is TGTGCCAGCAGCACCGGGACACCGCTCACCATATATTTT. The chain couples TRBV28 to TRBJ1-3; maybe TRBD1 (6 bases). This CDR3 contains 13 residues. Germline assignment: CDR1 MDHEN and CDR2 SYDVKM. V was cut by 6 bases and J by 9 bases, with 15 bases left in between.

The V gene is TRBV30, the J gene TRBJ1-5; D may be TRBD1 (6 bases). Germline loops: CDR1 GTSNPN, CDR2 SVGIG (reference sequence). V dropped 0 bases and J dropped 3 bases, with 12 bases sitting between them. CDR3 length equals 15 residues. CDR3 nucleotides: TGTGCCTGGAGTGTAGGGGGGGGGCCCAATCAGCCCCAGCATTTT. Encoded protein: CAWSVGGGPNQPQHF.

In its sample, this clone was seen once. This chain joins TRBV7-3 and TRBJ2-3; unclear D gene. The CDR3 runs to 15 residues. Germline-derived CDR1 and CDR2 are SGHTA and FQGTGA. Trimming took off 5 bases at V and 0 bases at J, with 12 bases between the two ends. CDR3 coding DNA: TGTGCCAGCAGCCCCAGAGGTGGGAGCACAGATACGCAGTATTTT. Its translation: CASSPRGGSTDTQYF.

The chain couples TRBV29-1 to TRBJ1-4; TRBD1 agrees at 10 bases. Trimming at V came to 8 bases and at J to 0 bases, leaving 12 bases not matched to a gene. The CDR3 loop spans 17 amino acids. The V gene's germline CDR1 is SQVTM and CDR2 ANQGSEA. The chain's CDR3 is CSPRDRGQEATNEKLFF. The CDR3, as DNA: TGCAGCCCCCGGGACAGGGGTCAAGAAGCAACTAATGAAAAACTGTTTTTT.

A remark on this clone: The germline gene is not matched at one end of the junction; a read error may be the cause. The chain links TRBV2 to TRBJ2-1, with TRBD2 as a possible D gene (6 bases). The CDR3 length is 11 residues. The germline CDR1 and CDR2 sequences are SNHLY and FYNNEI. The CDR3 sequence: CASRDYYEQFF. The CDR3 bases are TGTGCCAGCAGGGACTACTATGAGCAGTTCTTC.

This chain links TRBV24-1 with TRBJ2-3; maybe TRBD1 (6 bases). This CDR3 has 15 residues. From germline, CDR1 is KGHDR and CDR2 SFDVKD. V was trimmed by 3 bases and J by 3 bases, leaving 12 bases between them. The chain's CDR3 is CATSDNRDITDTQYF. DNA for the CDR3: TGTGCCACCAGTGATAACCGGGACATTACAGATACGCAGTATTTT.

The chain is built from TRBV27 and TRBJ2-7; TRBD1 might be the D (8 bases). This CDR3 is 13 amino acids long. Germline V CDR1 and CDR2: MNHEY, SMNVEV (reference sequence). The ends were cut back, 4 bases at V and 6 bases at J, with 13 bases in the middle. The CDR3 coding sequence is TGTGCCAGCAGTTACAGGGGGGGAACCGAGCAGTACTTC. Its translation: CASSYRGGTEQYF.

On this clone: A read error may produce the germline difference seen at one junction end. The chain's CDR3 is CASSYTETGGSNYGYIF. CDR3 sequence (DNA): TGTGCCAGCAGTTACACAGAAACAGGGGGCTCAAACTATGGCTACATCTTC. The V and J genes are TRBV6-2 or TRBV6-3 and TRBJ1-2; 9 nucleotides agree with TRBD1. The V gene's germline CDR1 is MNHEY and CDR2 SVGEGT. There are 17 residues in the CDR3.

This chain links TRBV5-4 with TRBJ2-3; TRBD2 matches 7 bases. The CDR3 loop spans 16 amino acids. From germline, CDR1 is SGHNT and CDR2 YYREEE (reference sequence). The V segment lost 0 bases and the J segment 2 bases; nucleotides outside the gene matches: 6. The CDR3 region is CASSLAPGRNTDTQYF. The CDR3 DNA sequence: TGTGCCAGCAGCTTGGCTCCCGGGAGGAACACAGATACGCAGTATTTT.

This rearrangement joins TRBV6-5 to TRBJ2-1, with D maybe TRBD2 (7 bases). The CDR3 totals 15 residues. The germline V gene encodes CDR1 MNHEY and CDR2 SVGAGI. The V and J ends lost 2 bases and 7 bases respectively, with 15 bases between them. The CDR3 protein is CASSYKRGQGNEQFF. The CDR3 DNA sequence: TGTGCCAGCAGTTACAAGCGGGGCCAGGGGAATGAGCAGTTCTTC.

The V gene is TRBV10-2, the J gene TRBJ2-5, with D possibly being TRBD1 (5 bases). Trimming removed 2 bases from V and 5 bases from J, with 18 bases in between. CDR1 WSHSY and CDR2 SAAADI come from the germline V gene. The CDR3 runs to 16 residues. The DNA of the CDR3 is TGCGCCAGCAGTGAGGGGTTTGTCAGGGTAGGGGAGACCCAGTACTTC. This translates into CASSEGFVRVGETQYF.

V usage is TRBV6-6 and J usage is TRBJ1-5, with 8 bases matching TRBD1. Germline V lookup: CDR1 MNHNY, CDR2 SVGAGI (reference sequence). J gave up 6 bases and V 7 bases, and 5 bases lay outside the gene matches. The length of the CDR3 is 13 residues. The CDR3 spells CASTLDRAQPQHF. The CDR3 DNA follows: TGTGCCAGCACCTTGGACAGGGCTCAGCCCCAGCATTTT.

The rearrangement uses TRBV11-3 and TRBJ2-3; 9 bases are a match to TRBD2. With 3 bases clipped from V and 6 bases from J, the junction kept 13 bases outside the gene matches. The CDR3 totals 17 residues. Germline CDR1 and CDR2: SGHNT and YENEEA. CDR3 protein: CASSFSNIAGEPDTQYF. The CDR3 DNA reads TGTGCCAGCAGCTTCTCTAACATAGCGGGAGAGCCTGATACGCAGTATTTT. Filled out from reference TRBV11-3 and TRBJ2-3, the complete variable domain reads EAGVVQSPRYKIIEKKQPVAFWCNPISGHNTLYWYLQNLGQGPELLIRYENEEAVDDSQLPKDRFSAERLKGVDSTLKIQPAELGDSAVYLCASSFSNIAGEPDTQYFGPGTRLTVL.

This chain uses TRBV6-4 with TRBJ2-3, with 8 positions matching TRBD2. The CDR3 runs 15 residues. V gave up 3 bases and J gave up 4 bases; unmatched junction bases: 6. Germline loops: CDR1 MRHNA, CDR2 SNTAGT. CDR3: CASSDTGGAPDTQYF. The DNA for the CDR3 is TGTGCCAGCAGTGATACCGGGGGGGCGCCAGATACGCAGTATTTT.

The CDR3 nucleotides read TGTGCCAGTAGTATACAGGTTGATTATCAGCCCCAGCATTTT. This gives the protein CASSIQVDYQPQHF. The rearrangement uses TRBV19 and TRBJ1-5; D unresolved. V was shortened by 2 bases and J by 5 bases, with 10 bases between the two germline ends. CDR3 length equals 14 residues. The germline gives CDR1 LNHDA, CDR2 SQIVND (reference sequence).

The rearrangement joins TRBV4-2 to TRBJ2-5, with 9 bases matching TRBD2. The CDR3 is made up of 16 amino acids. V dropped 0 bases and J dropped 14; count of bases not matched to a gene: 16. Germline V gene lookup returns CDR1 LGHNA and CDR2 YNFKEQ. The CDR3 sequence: CASSQDRTVSGRNLYF. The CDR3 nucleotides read TGTGCCAGCAGCCAAGATCGTACGGTTAGCGGGAGAAATCTCTACTTC.

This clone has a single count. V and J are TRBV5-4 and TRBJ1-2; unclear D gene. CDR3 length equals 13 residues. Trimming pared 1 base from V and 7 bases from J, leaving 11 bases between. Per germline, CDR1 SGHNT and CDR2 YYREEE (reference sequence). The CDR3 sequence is CASSLRGIGGYTF. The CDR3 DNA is TGTGCCAGCAGCTTGAGAGGGATTGGTGGCTACACCTTC.

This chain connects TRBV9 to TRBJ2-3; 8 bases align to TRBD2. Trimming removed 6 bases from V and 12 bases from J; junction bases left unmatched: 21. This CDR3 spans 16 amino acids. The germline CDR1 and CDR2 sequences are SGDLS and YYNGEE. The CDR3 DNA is TGTGCCAGCACCGACGGTGCGGGGGGCCCCCTACAAACCCAGTATTTT. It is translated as CASTDGAGGPLQTQYF.

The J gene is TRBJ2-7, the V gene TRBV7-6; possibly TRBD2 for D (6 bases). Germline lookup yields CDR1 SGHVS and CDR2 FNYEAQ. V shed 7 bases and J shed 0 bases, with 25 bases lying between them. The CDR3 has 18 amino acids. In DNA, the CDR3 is TGTGCCAGCATCCCCCGGGCCTTCTCCTACGGGAGCTCCTACGAGCAGTACTTC. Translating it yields CASIPRAFSYGSSYEQYF.

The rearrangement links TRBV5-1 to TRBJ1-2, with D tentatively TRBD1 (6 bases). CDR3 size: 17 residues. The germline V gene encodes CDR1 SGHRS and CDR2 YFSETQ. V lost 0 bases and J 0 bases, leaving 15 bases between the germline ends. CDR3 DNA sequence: TGCGCCAGCAGCTTGGACGGGAGGACAGTTCCTAACTATGGCTACACCTTC. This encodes CASSLDGRTVPNYGYTF.

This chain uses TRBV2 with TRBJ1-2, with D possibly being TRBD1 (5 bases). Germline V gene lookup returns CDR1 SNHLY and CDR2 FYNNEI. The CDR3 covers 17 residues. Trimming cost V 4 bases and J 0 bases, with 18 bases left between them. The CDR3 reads CASSAHQLGLANYGYTF. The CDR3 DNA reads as TGTGCCAGCAGTGCACATCAGTTGGGACTTGCTAACTATGGCTACACCTTC.

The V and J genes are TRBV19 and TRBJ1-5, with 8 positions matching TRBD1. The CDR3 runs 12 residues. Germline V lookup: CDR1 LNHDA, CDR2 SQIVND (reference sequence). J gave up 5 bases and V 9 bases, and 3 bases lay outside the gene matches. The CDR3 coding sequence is TGTGCCAGCGACAGGGGTGATCAGCCCCAGCATTTT. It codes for CASDRGDQPQHF.

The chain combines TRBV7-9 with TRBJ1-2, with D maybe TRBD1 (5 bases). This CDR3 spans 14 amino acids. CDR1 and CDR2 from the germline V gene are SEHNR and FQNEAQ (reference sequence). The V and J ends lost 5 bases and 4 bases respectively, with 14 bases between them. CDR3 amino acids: CASSQGTNFYGYTF. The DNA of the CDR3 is TGTGCCAGCAGCCAAGGGACTAACTTCTATGGCTACACCTTC. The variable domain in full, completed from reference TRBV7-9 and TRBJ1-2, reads DTGVSQNPRHKITKRGQNVTFRCDPISEHNRLYWYRQTLGQGPEFLTYFQNEAQLEKSRLLSDRFSAERPKGSFSTLEIQRTEQGDSAMYLCASSQGTNFYGYTFGSGTRLTVV.

The DNA of the CDR3 is TGTGCCAGTAGTATGTCCGGGACCTATAATTCACCCCTCCACTTT. As protein: CASSMSGTYNSPLHF. This chain uses TRBV19 with TRBJ1-6; D gene unclear. The V end was cut by 3 bases, the J end by 2 bases, with 8 bases between. CDR3 length equals 15 residues. Germline CDR1 is LNHDA and CDR2 is SQIVND (reference sequence).

The CDR3 is CASSQDSLAGGRQETQYF. For the CDR3, the DNA is TGTGCCAGCAGCCAAGATAGTCTAGCGGGGGGGCGCCAAGAGACCCAGTACTTC. The genes are TRBV4-2 and TRBJ2-5; 12 positions match TRBD2. The CDR3 is made up of 18 amino acids. Germline CDR1 reads LGHNA; CDR2 reads YNFKEQ. With V trimmed by 0 bases and J by 1 base, 6 bases remained unmatched.